This TCR beta chain comes out of a study of blood T cell repertoires in COVID-19 (dated by TCRdb to 2020 to 2022). Regarding the complete study: Samples from collaborators originated in the United States, Italy and Spain and spanned both the acute and convalescent phases of COVID-19. The prospective study material was composed of cDNA or gDNA derived from T cells, B-cell-depleted T cells, or PBMCs. The dataset comprised deeply sampled blood TCRbeta repertoires from subjects exposed to, actively infected with, or recovered from COVID-19. The repertoires were released in a freely available public database meant as a resource for research on the immune response to SARS-CoV-2. The samples were drawn from two sources: the first 160 participants of the ongoing ImmuneRACE study, and 1,000 to 1,500 subjects contributed by 6 global collaborators. Sample metadata almost always included a de-identified subject ID, COVID-19 status, age in years and sex. Where available, HLA class I and class II types were taken from metadata supplied by the sample provider and were not determined by assay-based typing. The research as a whole found: The amount of clinical and demographic metadata varied by source and participant and was provided uncurated.

Whole blood was collected in K2EDTA tubes by collaborating institutions according to the institutions' own protocols. For TCRbeta analysis, collaborators shipped samples in one of three forms: frozen whole blood, isolated PBMCs, or DNA extracted from either of those sample types. Of note for this clone: It has no known antigen specificity. Per-nucleotide qualities are absent, and no much larger clonotype sits a single base away.

TCRbeta CDR3 regions were amplified from genomic DNA by means of the immunoSEQ Assay, a bias-controlled multiplex PCR. Per the authors' processing: Within the assay, amplification of reference gene primers was used to estimate how many nucleated cells each sample contained. To quantify the absolute abundance of each unique TCRbeta CDR3 rearrangement, sequence reads were collapsed and filtered. Productive Simpson clonality was computed per sample as the square root of Simpson's diversity index over productive rearrangements. In its TCRdb copy, this immuneACCESS table keeps in-frame sequences only and misses some clones. Where compared with another copy, unresolved V genes explain less than half of these, and the others have no known cause. The DNA gave D and trimming, while V, J and clone size come from that table. The sample yields some 68,000 clones; roughly nine tenths were counted once. Approximately 2.9% of the sample is in the top ten clones.

The sequenced material came from peripheral blood. The TCR was taken from a middle-aged man with acute or convalescent COVID-19.

Here the CDR3 is given as CAWSVSVGNTIYF. The nucleotide sequence is TGTGCCTGGAGTGTCTCGGTGGGAAACACCATATATTTT. The sequence is built from TRBV30 and TRBJ1-3, with no confidently assigned D gene. V is clipped by 0 bases and J by 4 bases, and the sequence between their germline boundaries is 7 bases long. The CDR3 goes from the cysteine to the phenylalanine over 13 residues. Just the 39-base CDR3 DNA is kept, in frame starting at base 1. The germline V gene encodes CDR1 GTSNPN and CDR2 SVGIG (reference sequence). Here the CDR3 is joined to the reference TRBV30 and TRBJ1-3 genes, and the full variable domain is: SQTIHQWPATLVQPVGSPLSLECTVEGTSNPNLYWYRQAAGRGLQLLFYSVGIGQISSEVPQNLSASRPQDRQFILSSKKLLLSDSGFYLCAWSVSVGNTIYFGEGSWLTVV.